The clone carrying this TCR beta chain appeared a single time. These data are taken from a study of blood T cell repertoires in COVID-19. Study-wide context: Samples representing acute and convalescent COVID-19 were sourced from the United States, Italy and Spain.

The recovered donors of Cohort 3 showed two negative PCRs, clearance, or symptom resolution. The CDR3 contains 15 residues. V was trimmed by 3 bases and J by 4 bases, leaving 15 bases between them. CDR1 is SGHDN, CDR2 FVKESK, per germline. As processed by the authors: For nucleated cells, counts were estimated from reference gene primer amplification. Profiled with immunoSEQ multiplex PCR; TCRdb holds only in-frame clones, not every one. That table supplies the V and J calls and clone size; D and trimming were determined from the DNA. The repertoire includes approximately 400,000 clones, 88% of them detected once, and approximately 1.2% sits in the top ten.

The chain uses TRBV14 and TRBJ2-5; weak D call: TRBD1 (6 bases). The source material was PBMCs or T cells enriched from blood (not recorded which). The clonotype was recovered from a woman younger than 30 who had recovered from COVID-19. The CDR3 here is CASSQNTGSGETQYF. DNA for the CDR3: TGTGCCAGCAGCCAGAACACAGGGTCGGGAGAGACCCAGTACTTC.